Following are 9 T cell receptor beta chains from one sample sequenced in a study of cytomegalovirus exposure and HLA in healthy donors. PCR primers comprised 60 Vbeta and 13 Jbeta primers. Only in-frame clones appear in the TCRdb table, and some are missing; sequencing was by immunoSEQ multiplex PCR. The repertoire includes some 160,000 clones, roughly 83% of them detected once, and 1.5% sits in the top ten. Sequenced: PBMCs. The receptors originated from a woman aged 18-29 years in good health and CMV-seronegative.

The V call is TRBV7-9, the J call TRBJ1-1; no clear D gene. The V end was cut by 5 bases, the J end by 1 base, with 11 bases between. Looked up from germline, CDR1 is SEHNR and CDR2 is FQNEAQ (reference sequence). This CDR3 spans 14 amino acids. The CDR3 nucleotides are TGTGCCAGCAGCCAAAGACAAGGGAACACTGAAGCTTTCTTT. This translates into CASSQRQGNTEAFF.

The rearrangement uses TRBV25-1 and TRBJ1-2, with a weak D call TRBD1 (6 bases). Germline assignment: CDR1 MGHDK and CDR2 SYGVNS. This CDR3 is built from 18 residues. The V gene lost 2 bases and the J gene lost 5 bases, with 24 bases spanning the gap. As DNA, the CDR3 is TGTGCCAGCAGTGAAGGAGGAAGCAGGGGTATTGGACGATATGGCTACACCTTC. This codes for CASSEGGSRGIGRYGYTF.

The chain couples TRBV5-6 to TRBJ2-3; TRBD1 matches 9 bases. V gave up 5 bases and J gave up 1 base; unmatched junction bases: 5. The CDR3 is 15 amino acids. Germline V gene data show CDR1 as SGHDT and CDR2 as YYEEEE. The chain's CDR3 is CASSLRTGGTDTQYF. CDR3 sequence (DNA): TGTGCCAGCAGTTTGCGGACAGGGGGCACAGATACGCAGTATTTT.

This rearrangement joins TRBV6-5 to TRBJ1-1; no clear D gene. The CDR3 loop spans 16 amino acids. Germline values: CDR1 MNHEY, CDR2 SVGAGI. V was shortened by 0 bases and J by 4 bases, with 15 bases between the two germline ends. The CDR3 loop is CASSYSGGSGGTEAFF. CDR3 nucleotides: TGTGCCAGCAGTTACTCTGGCGGTTCGGGAGGCACTGAAGCTTTCTTT.

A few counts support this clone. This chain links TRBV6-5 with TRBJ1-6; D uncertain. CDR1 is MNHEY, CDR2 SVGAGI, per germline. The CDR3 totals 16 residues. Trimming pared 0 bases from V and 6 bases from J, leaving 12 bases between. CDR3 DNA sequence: TGTGCCAGCAGTTACTCGAGGGTGACGGGTAATTCACCCCTCCACTTT. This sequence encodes CASSYSRVTGNSPLHF.

In DNA form, the CDR3 reads TGTGCCAGCACGGCGGGGGGGCTAGCGTTGCAAGATACGCAGTATTTT. As protein: CASTAGGLALQDTQYF. The V and J genes are TRBV25-1 and TRBJ2-3, with 9 positions matching TRBD2. This CDR3 has 16 residues. The V and J ends lost 7 bases and 5 bases, in that order; junction bases with no gene match: 13. The V gene's germline CDR1 is MGHDK and CDR2 SYGVNS.

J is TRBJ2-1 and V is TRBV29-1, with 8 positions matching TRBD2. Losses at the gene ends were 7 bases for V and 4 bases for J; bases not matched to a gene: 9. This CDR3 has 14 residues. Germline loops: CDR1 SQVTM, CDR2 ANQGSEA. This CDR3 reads CSATGLGIYNEQFF. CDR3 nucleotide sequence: TGCAGCGCTACGGGACTAGGTATATACAATGAGCAGTTCTTC.

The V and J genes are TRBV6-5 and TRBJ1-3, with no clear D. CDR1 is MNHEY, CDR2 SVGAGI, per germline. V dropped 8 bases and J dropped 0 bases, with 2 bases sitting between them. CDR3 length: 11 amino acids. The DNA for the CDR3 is TGTGCCAGCCGCTCTGGAAACACCATATATTTT. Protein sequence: CASRSGNTIYF.

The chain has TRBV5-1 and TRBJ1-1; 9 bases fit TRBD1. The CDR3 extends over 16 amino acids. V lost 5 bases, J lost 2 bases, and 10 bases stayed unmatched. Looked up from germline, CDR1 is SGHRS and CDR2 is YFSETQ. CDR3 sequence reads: CASRPWTGVVNTEAFF. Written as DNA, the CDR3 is TGCGCCAGCAGACCTTGGACAGGGGTTGTCAACACTGAAGCTTTCTTT.